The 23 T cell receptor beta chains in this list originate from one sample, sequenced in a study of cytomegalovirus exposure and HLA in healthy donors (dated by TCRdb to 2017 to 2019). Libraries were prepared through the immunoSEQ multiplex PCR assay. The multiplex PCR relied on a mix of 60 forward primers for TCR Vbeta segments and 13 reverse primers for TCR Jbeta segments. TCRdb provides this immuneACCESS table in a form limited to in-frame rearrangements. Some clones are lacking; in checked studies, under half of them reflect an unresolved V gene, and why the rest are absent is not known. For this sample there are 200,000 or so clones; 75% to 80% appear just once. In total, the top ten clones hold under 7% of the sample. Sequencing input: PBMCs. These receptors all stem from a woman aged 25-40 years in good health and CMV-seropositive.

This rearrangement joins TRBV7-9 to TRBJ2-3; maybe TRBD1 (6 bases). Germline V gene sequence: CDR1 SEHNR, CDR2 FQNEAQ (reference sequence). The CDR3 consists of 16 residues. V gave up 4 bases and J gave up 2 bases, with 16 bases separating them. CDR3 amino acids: CASSSLGQGHTDTQYF. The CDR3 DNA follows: TGTGCCAGCAGCTCATTGGGACAAGGTCACACAGATACGCAGTATTTT. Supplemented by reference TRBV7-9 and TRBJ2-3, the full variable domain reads DTGVSQNPRHKITKRGQNVTFRCDPISEHNRLYWYRQTLGQGPEFLTYFQNEAQLEKSRLLSDRFSAERPKGSFSTLEIQRTEQGDSAMYLCASSSLGQGHTDTQYFGPGTRLTVL.

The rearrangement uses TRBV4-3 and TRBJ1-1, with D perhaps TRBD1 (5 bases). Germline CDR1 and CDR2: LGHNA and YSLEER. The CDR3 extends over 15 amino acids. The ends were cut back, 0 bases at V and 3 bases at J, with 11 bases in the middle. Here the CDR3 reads CASSQDLGQDTEAFF. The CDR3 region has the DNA TGCGCCAGCAGCCAAGATTTGGGGCAGGACACTGAAGCTTTCTTT.

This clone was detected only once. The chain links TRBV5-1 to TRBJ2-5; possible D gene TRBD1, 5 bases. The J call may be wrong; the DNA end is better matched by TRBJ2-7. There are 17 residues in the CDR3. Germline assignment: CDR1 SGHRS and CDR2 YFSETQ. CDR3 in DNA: TGCGCCAGCAGCTTGGAAGGCGACAGAAGACTGTTCTACGAGCAGTACTTC. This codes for CASSLEGDRRLFYEQYF.

CDR3 residues: CASARSSGDYSYEQYF. CDR3 sequence (DNA): TGTGCCAGCGCTCGATCTAGCGGGGATTACTCCTACGAGCAGTACTTC. The rearrangement joins TRBV27 to TRBJ2-7, with 9 bases fitting TRBD2. The CDR3 consists of 16 residues. With 8 bases clipped from V and 0 bases from J, the junction kept 11 bases outside the gene matches. Germline assignment: CDR1 MNHEY and CDR2 SMNVEV (reference sequence).

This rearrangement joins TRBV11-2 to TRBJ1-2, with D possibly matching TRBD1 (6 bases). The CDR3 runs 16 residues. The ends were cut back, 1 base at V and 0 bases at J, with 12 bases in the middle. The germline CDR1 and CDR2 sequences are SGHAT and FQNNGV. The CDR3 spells CASSLGTGIANYGYTF. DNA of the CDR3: TGTGCCAGCAGCTTAGGCACAGGGATTGCTAACTATGGCTACACCTTC.

The CDR3 coding sequence is TGTGCCAGCTCACCATATAGAGAGACCCAGTACTTC. Translation: CASSPYRETQYF. V is TRBV18 and J is TRBJ2-5; D ambiguous. Germline loops: CDR1 KGHSH, CDR2 LQKENI. This CDR3 is built from 12 residues. The V and J ends lost 2 bases and 4 bases respectively, with 5 bases between them.

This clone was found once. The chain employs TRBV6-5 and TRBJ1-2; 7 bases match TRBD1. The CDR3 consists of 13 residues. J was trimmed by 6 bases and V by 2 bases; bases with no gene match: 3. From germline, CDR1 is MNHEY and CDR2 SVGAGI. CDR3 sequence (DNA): TGTGCCAGCAGTTACGCCGACAGGGATGGCTACACCTTC. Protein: CASSYADRDGYTF.

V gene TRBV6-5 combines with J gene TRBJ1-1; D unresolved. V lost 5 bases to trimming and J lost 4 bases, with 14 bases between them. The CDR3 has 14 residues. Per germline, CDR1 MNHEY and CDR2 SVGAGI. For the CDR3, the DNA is TGTGCCAGCAGTGGTCAACGGAGGGCCACTGAAGCTTTCTTT. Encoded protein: CASSGQRRATEAFF.

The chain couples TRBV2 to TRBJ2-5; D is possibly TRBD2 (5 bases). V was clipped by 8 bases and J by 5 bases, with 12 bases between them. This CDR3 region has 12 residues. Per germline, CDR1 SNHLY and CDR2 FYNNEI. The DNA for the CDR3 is TGTGCCAGCCCAGGACTTATGGAGACCCAGTACTTC. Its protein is CASPGLMETQYF.

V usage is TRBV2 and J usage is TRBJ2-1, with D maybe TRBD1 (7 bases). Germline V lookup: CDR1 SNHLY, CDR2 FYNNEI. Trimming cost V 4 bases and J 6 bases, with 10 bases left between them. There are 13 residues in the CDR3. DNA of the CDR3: TGTGCCAGCAGTGGGCAGGGGGGCAATGAGCAGTTCTTC. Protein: CASSGQGGNEQFF.

The CDR3 sequence: CASSSPGRNTEAFF. The CDR3 nucleotides read TGCGCCAGCAGCTCCCCGGGGAGGAACACTGAAGCTTTCTTT. V usage is TRBV5-1 and J usage is TRBJ1-1; D unresolved. Trimming took 3 bases from V and 1 from J, leaving 10 bases between them. The CDR3 is 14 residues long. CDR1 SGHRS and CDR2 YFSETQ come from the germline V gene.

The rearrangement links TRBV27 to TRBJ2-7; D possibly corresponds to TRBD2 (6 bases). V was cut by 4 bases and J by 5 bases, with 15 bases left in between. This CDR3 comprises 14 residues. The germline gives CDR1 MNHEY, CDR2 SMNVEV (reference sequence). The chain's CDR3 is CASSSPSGGDEQYF. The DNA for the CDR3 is TGTGCCAGCAGTTCCCCCAGTGGAGGGGACGAGCAGTACTTC.

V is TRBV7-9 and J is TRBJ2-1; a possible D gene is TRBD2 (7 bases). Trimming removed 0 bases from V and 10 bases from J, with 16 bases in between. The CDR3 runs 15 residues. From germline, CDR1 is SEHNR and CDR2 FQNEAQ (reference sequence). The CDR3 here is CASSLAGGATTEQFF. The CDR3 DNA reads TGTGCCAGCAGCTTAGCGGGGGGGGCCACAACGGAGCAGTTCTTC.

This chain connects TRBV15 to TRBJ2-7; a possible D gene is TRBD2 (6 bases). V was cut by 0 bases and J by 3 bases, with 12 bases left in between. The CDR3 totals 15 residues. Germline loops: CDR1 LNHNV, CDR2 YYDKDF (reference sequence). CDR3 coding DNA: TGTGCCACCAGCAGAGATGGGGGGTCCGACTACGAGCAGTACTTC. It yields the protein CATSRDGGSDYEQYF.

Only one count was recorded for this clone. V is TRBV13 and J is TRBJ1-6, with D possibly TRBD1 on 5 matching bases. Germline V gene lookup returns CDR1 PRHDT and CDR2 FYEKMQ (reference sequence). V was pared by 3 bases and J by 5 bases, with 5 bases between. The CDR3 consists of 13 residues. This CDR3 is CASSFRDNSPLHF. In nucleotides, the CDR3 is TGTGCCAGCAGCTTCAGGGATAATTCACCCCTCCACTTT. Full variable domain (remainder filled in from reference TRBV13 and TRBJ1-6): AAGVIQSPRHLIKEKRETATLKCYPIPRHDTVYWYQQGPGQDPQFLISFYEKMQSDKGSIPDRFSAQQFSDYHSELNMSSLELGDSALYFCASSFRDNSPLHFGNGTRLTVT.

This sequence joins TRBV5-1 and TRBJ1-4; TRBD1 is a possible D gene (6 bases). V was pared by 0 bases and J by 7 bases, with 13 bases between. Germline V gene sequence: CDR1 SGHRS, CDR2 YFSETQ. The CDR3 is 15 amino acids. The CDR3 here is CASSLVSGAGEKLFF. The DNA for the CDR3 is TGCGCCAGCAGCTTGGTATCAGGGGCGGGTGAAAAACTGTTTTTT.

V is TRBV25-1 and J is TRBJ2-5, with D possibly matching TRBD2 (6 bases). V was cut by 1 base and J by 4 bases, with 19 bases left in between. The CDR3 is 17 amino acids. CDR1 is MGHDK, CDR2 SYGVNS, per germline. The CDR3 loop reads CASSEFGQARGGETQYF. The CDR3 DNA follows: TGTGCCAGCAGTGAATTCGGCCAGGCGAGGGGAGGAGAGACCCAGTACTTC. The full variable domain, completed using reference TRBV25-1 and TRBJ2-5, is EADIYQTPRYLVIGTGKKITLECSQTMGHDKMYWYQQDPGMELHLIHYSYGVNSTEKGDLSSESTVSRIRTEHFPLTLESARPSHTSQYLCASSEFGQARGGETQYFGPGTRLLVL.

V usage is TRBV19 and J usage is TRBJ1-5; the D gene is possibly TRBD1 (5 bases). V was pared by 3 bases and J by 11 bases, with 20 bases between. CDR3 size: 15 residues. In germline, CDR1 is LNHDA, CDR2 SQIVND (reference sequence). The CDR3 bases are TGTGCCAGTAGTATGGTCGGGGGAGTTAGGTGGGCCCAGCATTTT. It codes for CASSMVGGVRWAQHF.

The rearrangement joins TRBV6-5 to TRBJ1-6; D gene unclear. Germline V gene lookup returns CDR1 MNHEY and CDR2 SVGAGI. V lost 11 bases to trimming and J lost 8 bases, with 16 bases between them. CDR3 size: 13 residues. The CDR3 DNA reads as TGTGCCGCGAGGAGGAACCTTGATTCACCCCTCCACTTT. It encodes CAARRNLDSPLHF.

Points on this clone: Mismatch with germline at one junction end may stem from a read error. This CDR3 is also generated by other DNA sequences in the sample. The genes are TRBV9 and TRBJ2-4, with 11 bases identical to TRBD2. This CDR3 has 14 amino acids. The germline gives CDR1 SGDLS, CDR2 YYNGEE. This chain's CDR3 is CASSDTSGSDIQYF. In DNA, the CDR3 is TGTGCTAGCAGCGATACTAGCGGGAGTGACATTCAGTACTTC.

The DNA for the CDR3 is TGTGCCATCACCGCAGGGGTCGGGGAAAATCAGCCCCAGCATTTT. Residues: CAITAGVGENQPQHF. The gene calls are TRBV10-3 and TRBJ1-5; D might be TRBD1 (6 bases). CDR1 and CDR2 from the germline V gene are ENHRY and SYGVKD. CDR3 length equals 15 residues. Between the trimmed V and J ends, which lost 7 bases and 4 bases, there was a span of 17 bases.

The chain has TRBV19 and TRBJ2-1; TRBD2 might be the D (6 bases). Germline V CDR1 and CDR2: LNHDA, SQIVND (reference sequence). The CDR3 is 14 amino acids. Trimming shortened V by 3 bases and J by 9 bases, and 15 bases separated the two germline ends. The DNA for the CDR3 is TGTGCCAGTAGTATTAAGAGACTAGTGGTTGAGCAGTTCTTC. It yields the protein CASSIKRLVVEQFF.

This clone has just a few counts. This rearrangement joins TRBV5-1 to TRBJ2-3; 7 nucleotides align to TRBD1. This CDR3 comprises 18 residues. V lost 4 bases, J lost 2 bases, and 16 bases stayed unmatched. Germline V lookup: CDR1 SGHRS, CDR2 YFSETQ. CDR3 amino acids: CASSPKTHRGSATDTQYF. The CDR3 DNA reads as TGCGCCAGCAGCCCCAAGACCCACAGGGGATCGGCCACAGATACGCAGTATTTT.